Below are 8 T cell receptor beta chains sequenced from a single sample in a study of cytomegalovirus exposure and HLA in healthy donors. The PCR made use of 60 Vbeta and 13 Jbeta primers. TCRdb's table, derived via immunoSEQ multiplex PCR, lists solely in-frame clones and lacks some. The repertoire holds some 210,000 clones, over 70% seen once, with over 1% in the top ten. Material: PBMCs. Every receptor here comes from a man younger than 45 in good health and CMV-seronegative.

The chain joins TRBV5-8 to TRBJ2-5; tentatively, D is TRBD2 (7 bases). Germline-derived CDR1 and CDR2 are SGHTS and YDEGEE. V lost 4 bases and J lost 5, with 12 bases in between. The CDR3 runs 13 residues. Here the CDR3 DNA reads TGTGCCAGCAGCGGGGGGGGCCACGAGACCCAGTACTTC. Translated, it gives CASSGGGHETQYF. The whole variable domain, filled in from reference TRBV5-8 and TRBJ2-5, reads EAGVTQSPTHLIKTRGQQATLRCSPISGHTSVYWYQQALGLGLQFLLWYDEGEERNRGNFPPRFSGRQFPNYSSELNVNALELEDSALYLCASSGGGHETQYFGPGTRLLVL.

This clone was seen more than once but under ten times. The rearrangement joins TRBV7-9 to TRBJ1-2, with D hard to call. This CDR3 is built from 15 residues. In germline, CDR1 is SEHNR, CDR2 FQNEAQ (reference sequence). V was trimmed by 1 base and J by 2 bases, leaving 11 bases between them. The CDR3 spells CASSLVRQPNYGYTF. CDR3 coding DNA: TGTGCCAGCAGCTTAGTGCGGCAGCCAAACTATGGCTACACCTTC. Full variable domain (remainder filled in from reference TRBV7-9 and TRBJ1-2): DTGVSQNPRHKITKRGQNVTFRCDPISEHNRLYWYRQTLGQGPEFLTYFQNEAQLEKSRLLSDRFSAERPKGSFSTLEIQRTEQGDSAMYLCASSLVRQPNYGYTFGSGTRLTVV.

This clone has just a few counts. The chain employs TRBV19 and TRBJ1-1; 7 bases map to TRBD1. V shed 6 bases and J 5 bases; nucleotides not matched to a gene: 3. This CDR3 is 12 amino acids long. CDR1 is LNHDA and CDR2 is SQIVND in the germline V gene (reference sequence). CDR3 DNA: TGTGCCAGTAGGCTACAGGGGACTGAAGCTTTCTTT. It encodes CASRLQGTEAFF.

The rearrangement links TRBV6-5 to TRBJ1-1; D gene unclear. With 6 bases removed from V and 3 bases from J, the gap between germline ends came to 8 bases. The CDR3 has 12 amino acids. The germline V gene encodes CDR1 MNHEY and CDR2 SVGAGI. Here the CDR3 DNA reads TGTGCCAGCAGCGTCGGGTACACTGAAGCTTTCTTT. Protein product: CASSVGYTEAFF.

The V gene is TRBV15, the J gene TRBJ2-1, with D tentatively TRBD2 (5 bases). From germline, CDR1 is LNHNV and CDR2 YYDKDF (reference sequence). CDR3 length equals 14 residues. Trimming removed 7 bases from V and 0 bases from J, with 10 bases in between. CDR3 residues: CATIGGSSYNEQFF. The CDR3 DNA reads TGTGCCACCATAGGTGGGAGCTCCTACAATGAGCAGTTCTTC. Filled out from reference TRBV15 and TRBJ2-1, the complete variable domain reads DAMVIQNPRYQVTQFGKPVTLSCSQTLNHNVMYWYQQKSSQAPKLLFHYYDKDFNNEADTPDNFQSRRPNTSFCFLDIRSPGLGDTAMYLCATIGGSSYNEQFFGPGTRLTVL.

The chain joins TRBV11-3 to TRBJ1-4, with 8 bases identical to TRBD1. The CDR3 covers 17 residues. CDR1 is SGHNT, CDR2 YENEEA, per germline. V lost 5 bases and J lost 2; bases outside the gene matches: 10. The DNA of the CDR3 is TGTGCCAGCAGCCGACCCGGACAGGGAGTGACTAATGAAAAACTGTTTTTT. Translating it yields CASSRPGQGVTNEKLFF.

The V gene is TRBV19, the J gene TRBJ1-4; D remains ambiguous. V shed 6 bases and J shed 0 bases, with 20 bases lying between them. The germline V gene has CDR1 LNHDA and CDR2 SQIVND (reference sequence). This CDR3 comprises 18 residues. As DNA, the CDR3 is TGTGCCAGTAGGTCCCCCCGGGAGACCTTTGCAACTAATGAAAAACTGTTTTTT. Translating it yields CASRSPRETFATNEKLFF.

In nucleotides, the CDR3 is TGTGCCAGCAGCTTGAGAGGGGGCTACACCTTC. Translating gives CASSLRGGYTF. This sequence joins TRBV5-4 and TRBJ1-2, with no clear D. Germline-derived CDR1 and CDR2 are SGHNT and YYREEE (reference sequence). This CDR3 region has 11 residues. With 1 base removed from V and 8 bases from J, the gap between germline ends came to 6 bases. The full variable domain, rest sourced from reference TRBV5-4 and TRBJ1-2, is ETGVTQSPTHLIKTRGQQVTLRCSSQSGHNTVSWYQQALGQGPQFIFQYYREEENGRGNFPPRFSGLQFPNYSSELNVNALELDDSALYLCASSLRGGYTFGSGTRLTVV.